This T cell receptor (beta chain) was recorded in a study of blood T cell repertoires in COVID-19 (dated by TCRdb to 2018 to 2021). Study-wide context: The collaborator samples originated in the United States, Italy and Spain and spanned the acute and convalescent phases of COVID-19. The repertoires were made available in a free public database intended to serve as a resource for research on the immune response to SARS-CoV-2. Where available, HLA class I and class II types were taken from metadata supplied by the sample provider and were not determined by assay-based typing. Samples were obtained from the ongoing ImmuneRACE study (first 160 participants) and from 1,000 to 1,500 subjects provided by 6 global collaborators. Subjects who had been exposed to COVID-19, were actively infected with it, or had recovered from it provided the deeply sampled blood TCRbeta repertoires that made up the dataset. The prospective study material was composed of cDNA or gDNA derived from T cells, B-cell-depleted T cells, or PBMCs. Sample metadata almost always included a de-identified subject ID, COVID-19 status, age in years and sex. Points the paper makes about the study in general: How much clinical and demographic metadata was included differed by source and by participant, and the metadata was provided uncurated.

Concerning this clone itself: Its antigen is unknown. No much larger clonotype is one base removed from it; base qualities were not supplied.

The collaborating institutions used their own protocols to collect whole blood in K2EDTA tubes. For TCRbeta analysis, collaborator samples were shipped as frozen whole blood, as isolated PBMCs, or as DNA extracted from either sample type. TCRbeta CDR3 regions were amplified from genomic DNA by means of the immunoSEQ Assay, a bias-controlled multiplex PCR. Per the source publication's procedure: The number of nucleated cells in each sample was estimated from the amplification of reference gene primers within the assay. To quantify the absolute abundance of each unique TCRbeta CDR3 rearrangement, sequence reads were collapsed and filtered. For each sample, productive Simpson clonality was calculated as the square root of Simpson's diversity index over productive rearrangements. TCRdb's version of the immuneACCESS table is confined to in-frame rearrangements and falls short of the full clone set. An unresolved V gene accounts for under half of the shortfall where checked; the remainder is of unknown origin. From that table come the V and J calls and clone size; the DNA was used to work out D and trimming. The sample table lists 30,000 or so clones, about two thirds of them with a count of one. Together, the top ten hold about a sixth of the sample.

Sequenced: peripheral blood. This TCR came from a human donor in a cohort sampled during active COVID-19.

In nucleotides, the sequence is TGCGCCAGCAGTGAGCCCAGGGGCTACACCTTC. The encoded protein is CASSEPRGYTF. The sequence is built from TRBV10-2 and TRBJ1-2; the D gene remains uncertain. The junction shows trimming of 2 bases on V and 8 bases on J, plus 6 bases between the germline ends. Taken from cysteine to phenylalanine, the CDR3 has 11 residues. Only the CDR3 portion is preserved as DNA: 33 bases, with reading frame beginning at the first base. The germline V gene specifies WSHSY as CDR1 and SAAADI as CDR2.